The entry below describes one TCR beta chain. No antigen is known for it. The sample originates from a study of cytomegalovirus exposure and HLA in healthy donors. Looked up from germline, CDR1 is SGHDT and CDR2 is YYEEEE. This CDR3 has 14 residues. V dropped 5 bases and J dropped 4; count of bases not matched to a gene: 7. General observations from the study: In a later analysis, specific HLA alleles were associated with 16,000 or so TCR beta sequences at a 0.05 false discovery rate.

13 Jbeta primers and 60 Vbeta primers were used for the PCR. Here immunoSEQ multiplex PCR was the method, and the copy in TCRdb shows in-frame clones only, minus some. Here the sample table reports about 160,000 clones. The TCR comes from a woman in her fifties or sixties in good health and CMV-seronegative. The V call is TRBV5-6, the J call TRBJ2-5; 8 nucleotides match TRBD1. The sequencing input was PBMCs. CDR3 DNA sequence: TGTGCCAGCAGTCCTGACAGGGGTGGAGAGACCCAGTACTTC. As protein: CASSPDRGGETQYF.